Listed below are T cell receptor beta chains from one sample, sequenced in a study of blood T cell repertoires in COVID-19. Sequenced by immunoSEQ multiplex PCR; TCRdb stores in-frame clones only, minus some. Here the sample spans about 350,000 clones, 85% to 90% being singletons. The sample was PBMCs or T cells enriched from blood (not recorded which). These receptors all stem from a woman aged 30 to 39 who had been exposed to COVID-19. Both conserved end residues are part of each CDR3. A D gene is named only where the DNA matches it firmly. Clone size is shown for a subset of rows, as once, few, many or a class of expanded clone.

V	D	size	J	DNA	CDR3
TRBV4-2	TRBD1	-	TRBJ2-3	TGTGCCAGCAGCCAAGGGGAAACGGGGACAGAAGATACGCAGTATTTT	CASSQGETGTEDTQYF
TRBV10-2	TRBD2	once	TRBJ2-1	TGCGCCAGCAGTGAGCCACTAGCGGGAGGATTGTATGAGCAGTTCTTC	CASSEPLAGGLYEQFF
TRBV7-2	TRBD1	-	TRBJ1-4	TGTGCCAGCAGGGACAGGGGGAATGAAAAACTGTTTTTT	CASRDRGNEKLFF
TRBV7-6	TRBD2	once	TRBJ2-1	TGTGCCAGCAGCTTAAGGCCTAGCGGGTCCGATGAGCAGTTCTTC	CASSLRPSGSDEQFF
TRBV19	TRBD2	-	TRBJ2-7	TGTGCCAGTAGTAGAATAGCGGGACCCTCTTACGAGCAGTACTTC	CASSRIAGPSYEQYF
TRBV19	-	few	TRBJ2-2	TGTGCCAGTACGCAGGGAGGTACCGGGGAGCTGTTTTTT	CASTQGGTGELFF
TRBV10-3	-	-	TRBJ2-5	TGTGCCATCAGTAAACAGAGAGAAGAGACCCAGTACTTC	CAISKQREETQYF
TRBV28	TRBD1	-	TRBJ1-2	TGTGCCAGCAATTTGGGACAGTACATTAACTATGGCTACACCTTC	CASNLGQYINYGYTF
TRBV6-5	-	-	TRBJ1-1	TGTGCCAGCAGGTGGACGGGGGGGAGGACTGAAGCTTTCTTT	CASRWTGGRTEAFF
TRBV4-1	TRBD2	once	TRBJ2-1	TGCGCCAGCAGCCAAGCATTAGCGGGAGGGAATGAGCAGTTCTTC	CASSQALAGGNEQFF
TRBV27	TRBD1	few	TRBJ1-6	TGTGCCAGCACCTCCCTAGGGGACAGGGCCTATAATTCACCCCTCCACTTT	CASTSLGDRAYNSPLHF
TRBV29-1	TRBD1	-	TRBJ2-1	TGCAGCGTTGGGGACGGGACAGGGGAACAGTTCTTC	CSVGDGTGEQFF
TRBV30	TRBD2	-	TRBJ2-5	TGTGCCTGGAGTGTACGGAGGACTAGCGGGAGGGCCAAAGAGACCCAGTACTTC	CAWSVRRTSGRAKETQYF
TRBV19	-	-	TRBJ2-1	TGTGCCAGTAGTCCCCGTGGCGGAAGCTCCTACAATGAGCAGTTCTTC	CASSPRGGSSYNEQFF
TRBV14	-	-	TRBJ2-3	TGTGCCAGCAGCCAAGGACAGGCTAGCACAGATACGCAGTATTTT	CASSQGQASTDTQYF
TRBV19	-	-	TRBJ2-1	TGTGCCAGTAGTATGGGGCAGGCTTACAATGAGCAGTTCTTC	CASSMGQAYNEQFF
TRBV9	TRBD1	-	TRBJ2-3	TGTGCCAGCAGCGTAGGGACAGGGACAGTCACGCAGTATTTT	CASSVGTGTVTQYF
TRBV27	-	-	TRBJ1-1	TGTGCCAGCATGTTGTGGCTGGAAGCTTTCTTT	CASMLWLEAFF
TRBV24-1	-	-	TRBJ1-2	TGTGCCACCAGTGGCGGCAGGGAGGCAGTTAACTATGGCTACACCTTC	CATSGGREAVNYGYTF
TRBV7-9	TRBD1	-	TRBJ1-2	TGTGCCAGCAGCTATGCAGGGGGCGGAGTACATGGCTACACCTTC	CASSYAGGGVHGYTF
TRBV5-4	-	-	TRBJ2-7	TGTGCCAGCAGCTTGGGGCAGGCCGGCGAGCAGTACTTC	CASSLGQAGEQYF
TRBV12-3/TRBV12-4	-	-	TRBJ2-5	TGTGCCAGCAGTCCCCCAGGGTTCGAGACCCAGTACTTC	CASSPPGFETQYF
TRBV29-1	-	-	TRBJ1-1	TGCAGCGTTGTAGTGAACACTGAAGCTTTCTTT	CSVVVNTEAFF
TRBV18	TRBD2	few	TRBJ2-3	TGTGCCAGCTCACCAGGGCTAGCGGGAGATACGCAGTATTTT	CASSPGLAGDTQYF
TRBV7-9	TRBD1	once	TRBJ2-7	TGTGCCAGCTCCGGGACAGACTCCTACGAGCAGTACTTC	CASSGTDSYEQYF
TRBV11-2	-	-	TRBJ1-6	TGTGCCAGCAGCTTGCAGGGGACCTCCGGGACCCTCCACTTT	CASSLQGTSGTLHF
TRBV18	TRBD1	-	TRBJ1-4	TGTGCCAGCTCACGAGACAGGGGGGGACCCGGAGGGTCGGAAAAACTGTTTTTT	CASSRDRGGPGGSEKLFF
TRBV19	-	-	TRBJ1-5	TGTGCCAGTACCACCCGGGGGTTTGCCTTCAATCAGCCCCAGCATTTT	CASTTRGFAFNQPQHF
TRBV19	TRBD1	-	TRBJ2-3	TGTGCCAGTAGCTCTCAGGGGGTTGTGCAGTATTTT	CASSSQGVVQYF
TRBV4-2	TRBD2	-	TRBJ2-7	TGTGCCAGCAGCCCAGCGGGACGGGAGGGCCACGAGCAGTACTTC	CASSPAGREGHEQYF
TRBV2	TRBD2	-	TRBJ2-7	TGTGCCAGCAGTGAAGCGCTTCTAGTGGGACTACACTACGAGCAGTACTTC	CASSEALLVGLHYEQYF
TRBV7-8	-	-	TRBJ1-4	TGTGCCAGCAGCTTAGCCGGGGGGGACAATGAAAAACTGTTTTTT	CASSLAGGDNEKLFF
TRBV27	-	-	TRBJ2-5	TGTGCCAGCAGCGTCTTGCAGGGGACAGAGACCCAGTACTTC	CASSVLQGTETQYF
TRBV7-9	TRBD2	-	TRBJ2-5	TGTGCCAGCAGCTTACAAGGGACTAGCGGGAGTGAGTACTTC	CASSLQGTSGSEYF
TRBV28	TRBD1	-	TRBJ2-7	TGTGCCAGCAGTTTGACAGGGGTCTCCTACGAGCAGTACTTC	CASSLTGVSYEQYF
TRBV12-5	-	-	TRBJ2-1	TGTGCTAGTGGTTTGGTGGGGAGTTTACGGAATGAGCAGTTCTTC	CASGLVGSLRNEQFF
TRBV28	-	-	TRBJ1-2	TGTGCCAGCAGCGGGAGGTTGGGGAGGCTTGCCTATGGCTACACCTTC	CASSGRLGRLAYGYTF
TRBV30	TRBD1	-	TRBJ1-5	TGTGCCTGGAGTGTAGACAGGGGACAGCCCCAGCATTTT	CAWSVDRGQPQHF
TRBV11-3	TRBD2	once	TRBJ2-1	TGTGCCAGCAGCTCACGGGGCGGGAGAGTTGAGCAGTTCTTC	CASSSRGGRVEQFF
TRBV27	-	-	TRBJ2-1	TGTGCCAGCAGTTCGGGGGATAGGCCCTACAATGAGCAGTTCTTC	CASSSGDRPYNEQFF
TRBV6-1	TRBD1	-	TRBJ1-4	TGTGCCAGCAGTGAAAGGAGGGGACAGGGGCAAACTAATGAAAAACTGTTTTTT	CASSERRGQGQTNEKLFF
TRBV19	TRBD1	-	TRBJ1-2	TGTGCCAGTAGTATAGCGACAGGGGAGCATGGCTACACCTTC	CASSIATGEHGYTF
TRBV10-1	TRBD2	-	TRBJ2-2	TGCGCCAGCAGTGGGGGACTAGCGGGATCATACTCGAACACCGGGGAGCTGTTTTTT	CASSGGLAGSYSNTGELFF
TRBV11-1	-	once	TRBJ1-4	TGTGCCAGCCAAGGGGGGGTGGGCAGCCTTAATGAAAAACTGTTTTTT	CASQGGVGSLNEKLFF
TRBV28	-	-	TRBJ2-7	TGTGCCAGCAGTTCGACAGGAGAAAGCTCCTACGAGCAGTACTTC	CASSSTGESSYEQYF
TRBV9	-	-	TRBJ2-7	TGTGCCAGCAGCGTAGAAGAGGGCGAGTACGAGCAGTACTTC	CASSVEEGEYEQYF
TRBV7-9	TRBD1	-	TRBJ1-1	TGTGCCAGCAGTCCCGGGACAGGGAGGGAAACTGAAGCTTTCTTT	CASSPGTGRETEAFF
TRBV3-1/TRBV3-2	-	-	TRBJ1-4	TGTGCCAGCAGCCAAGATTCGGGGTGGGAAAAACTGTTTTTT	CASSQDSGWEKLFF
TRBV7-8	TRBD1	-	TRBJ1-2	TGTGCCAGCAGCCCGGGAGGGGGCGCCTATGGCTACACCTTC	CASSPGGGAYGYTF
TRBV5-1	-	-	TRBJ1-2	TGCGCCAGCAGCTTGCAGGACAGCTCTTATGGCTACACCTTC	CASSLQDSSYGYTF
TRBV11-2	TRBD2	-	TRBJ2-5	TGTGCCAGCAGCTTAGCACTAGCGGGGAACCAAGAGACCCAGTACTTC	CASSLALAGNQETQYF
TRBV27	-	-	TRBJ2-3	TGTGCCAGCAGTTTGGAGGGAACCACAGATACGCAGTATTTT	CASSLEGTTDTQYF
TRBV28	TRBD1	once	TRBJ1-3	TGTGCCAGCAAGATAAGGGGGCCTGGAAACACCATATATTTT	CASKIRGPGNTIYF
TRBV5-1	TRBD2	-	TRBJ2-5	TGCGCCAGCAGCTCGACTAGCGGGAGGGGGGAGACCCAGTACTTC	CASSSTSGRGETQYF
TRBV12-5	-	once	TRBJ2-2	TGTGCTAGTGCCTCAGGTCGGTCTTACGCCGGGGAGCTGTTTTTT	CASASGRSYAGELFF
TRBV28	TRBD2	-	TRBJ2-7	TGTGCCAGCAGGAAGACTAGCGTTTGGATCTCCTACGAGCAGTACTTC	CASRKTSVWISYEQYF
TRBV7-6	-	-	TRBJ2-3	TGTGCCAGCAGCTTACTTCGAGGGAGTCCAGATACGCAGTATTTT	CASSLLRGSPDTQYF
TRBV7-3	TRBD1	-	TRBJ2-7	TGTGCCAGCAGCCACACGGGACAGGGGGCGCAGGCCTACGAGCAGTACTTC	CASSHTGQGAQAYEQYF